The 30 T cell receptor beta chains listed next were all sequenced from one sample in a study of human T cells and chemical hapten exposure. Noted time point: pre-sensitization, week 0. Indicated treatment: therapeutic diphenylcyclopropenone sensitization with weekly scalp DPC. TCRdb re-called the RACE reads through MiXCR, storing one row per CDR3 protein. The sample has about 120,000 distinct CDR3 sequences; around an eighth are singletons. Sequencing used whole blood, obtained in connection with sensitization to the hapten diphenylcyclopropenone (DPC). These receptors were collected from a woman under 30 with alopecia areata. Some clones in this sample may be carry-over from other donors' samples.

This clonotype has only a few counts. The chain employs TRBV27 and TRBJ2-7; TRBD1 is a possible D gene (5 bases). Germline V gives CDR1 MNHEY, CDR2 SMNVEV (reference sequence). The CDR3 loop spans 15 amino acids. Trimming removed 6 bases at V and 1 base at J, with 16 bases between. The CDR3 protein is CASRRTRNLSYEQYF. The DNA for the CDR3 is TGTGCCAGCAGACGGACACGCAATCTGTCCTACGAGCAGTACTTC.

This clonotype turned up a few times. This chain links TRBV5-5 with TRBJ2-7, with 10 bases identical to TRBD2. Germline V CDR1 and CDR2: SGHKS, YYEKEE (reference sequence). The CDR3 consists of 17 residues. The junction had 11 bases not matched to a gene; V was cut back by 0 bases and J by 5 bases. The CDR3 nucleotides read TGTGCCAGCAGCTTGGTAAAGAGTAGCGGGGGGTTCGACGAGCAGTACTTC. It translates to CASSLVKSSGGFDEQYF.

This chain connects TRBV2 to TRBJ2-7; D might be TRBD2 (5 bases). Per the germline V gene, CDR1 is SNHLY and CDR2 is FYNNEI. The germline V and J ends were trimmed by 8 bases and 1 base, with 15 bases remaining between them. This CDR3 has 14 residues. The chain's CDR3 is CASLLRERSYEQYF. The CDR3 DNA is TGTGCCAGCCTCCTGAGGGAAAGGTCCTACGAGCAGTACTTC.

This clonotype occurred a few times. The CDR3 region has the DNA TGCAGTGGAGGGGGCCTCTACAATGAGCAGTTCTTC. Protein product: CSGGGLYNEQFF. The chain recombines TRBV20-1 with TRBJ2-1; 7 bases fit TRBD1. The CDR3 sequence is 12 residues long. The germline V gene has CDR1 DFQATT and CDR2 SNEGSKA (reference sequence). With 7 bases clipped from V and 3 bases from J, the junction kept 3 bases outside the gene matches.

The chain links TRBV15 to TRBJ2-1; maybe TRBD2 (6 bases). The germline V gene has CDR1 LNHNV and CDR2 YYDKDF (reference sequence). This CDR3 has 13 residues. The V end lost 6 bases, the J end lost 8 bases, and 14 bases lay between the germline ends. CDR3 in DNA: TGTGCCACCAGTTTTCGACTAGTCGATGAGCAGTTCTTC. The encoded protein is CATSFRLVDEQFF.

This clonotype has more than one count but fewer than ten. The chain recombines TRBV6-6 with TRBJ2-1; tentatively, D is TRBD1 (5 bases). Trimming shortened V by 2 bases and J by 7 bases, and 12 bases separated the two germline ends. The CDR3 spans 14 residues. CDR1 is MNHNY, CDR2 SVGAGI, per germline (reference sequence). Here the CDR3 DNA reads TGTGCCAGCAGTTACAAGGGGATCGATAATGAGCAGTTCTTC. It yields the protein CASSYKGIDNEQFF.

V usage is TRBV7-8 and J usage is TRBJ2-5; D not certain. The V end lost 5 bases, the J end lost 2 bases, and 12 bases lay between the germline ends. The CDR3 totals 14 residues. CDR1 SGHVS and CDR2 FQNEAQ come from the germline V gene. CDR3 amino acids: CASSTPGQQETQYF. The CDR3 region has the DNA TGTGCCAGCAGCACGCCGGGCCAACAAGAGACCCAGTACTTC. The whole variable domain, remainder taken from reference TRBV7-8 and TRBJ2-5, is GAGVSQSPRYKVAKRGQDVALRCDPISGHVSLFWYQQALGQGPEFLTYFQNEAQLDKSGLPSDRFFAERPEGSVSTLKIQRTQQEDSAVYLCASSTPGQQETQYFGPGTRLLVL.

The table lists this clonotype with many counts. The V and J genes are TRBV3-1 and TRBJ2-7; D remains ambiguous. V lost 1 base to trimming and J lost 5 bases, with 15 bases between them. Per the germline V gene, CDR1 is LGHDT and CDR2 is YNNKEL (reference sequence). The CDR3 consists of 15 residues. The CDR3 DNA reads TGTGCCAGCAGCCAAGGCTTCGAAGCGCTCGACGAGCAGTACTTC. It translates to CASSQGFEALDEQYF.

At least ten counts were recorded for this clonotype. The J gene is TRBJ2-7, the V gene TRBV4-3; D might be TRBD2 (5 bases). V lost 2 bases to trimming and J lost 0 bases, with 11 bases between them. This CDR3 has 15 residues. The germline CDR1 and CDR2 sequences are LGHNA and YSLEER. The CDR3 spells CASSQQAGDSYEQYF. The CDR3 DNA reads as TGCGCCAGCAGCCAACAAGCCGGGGACTCCTACGAGCAGTACTTC.

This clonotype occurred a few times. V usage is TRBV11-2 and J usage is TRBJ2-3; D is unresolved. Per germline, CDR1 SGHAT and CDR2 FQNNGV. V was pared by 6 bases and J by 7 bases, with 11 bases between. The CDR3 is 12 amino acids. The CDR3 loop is CASRRLEHTQYF. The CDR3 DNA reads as TGTGCCAGCAGACGACTTGAGCATACGCAGTATTTT.

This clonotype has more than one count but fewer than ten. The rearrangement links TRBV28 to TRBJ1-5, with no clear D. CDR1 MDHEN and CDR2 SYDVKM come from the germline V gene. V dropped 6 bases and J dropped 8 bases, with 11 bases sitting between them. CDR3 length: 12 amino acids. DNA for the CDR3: TGTGCCAGCAGGCGCCACGTGGAGCCCCAGCATTTT. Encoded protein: CASRRHVEPQHF.

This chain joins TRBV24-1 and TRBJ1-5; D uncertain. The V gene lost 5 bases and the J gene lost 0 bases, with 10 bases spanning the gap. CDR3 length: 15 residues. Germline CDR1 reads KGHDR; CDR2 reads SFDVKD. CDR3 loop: CATSGVGDSNQPQHF. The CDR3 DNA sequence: TGTGCCACCAGTGGGGTGGGAGATAGCAATCAGCCCCAGCATTTT.

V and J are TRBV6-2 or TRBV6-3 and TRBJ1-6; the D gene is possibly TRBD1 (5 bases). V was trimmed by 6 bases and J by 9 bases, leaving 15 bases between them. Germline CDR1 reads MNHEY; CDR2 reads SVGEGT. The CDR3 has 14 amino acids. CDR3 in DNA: TGTGCCAGCAGATGGGAGGGGACGGCTTCACCCCTCCACTTT. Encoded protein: CASRWEGTASPLHF.

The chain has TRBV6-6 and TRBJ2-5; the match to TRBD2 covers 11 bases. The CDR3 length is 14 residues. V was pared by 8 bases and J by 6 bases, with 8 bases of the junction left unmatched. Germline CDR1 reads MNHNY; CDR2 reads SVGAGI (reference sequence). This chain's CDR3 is CASALAGGEQTQYF. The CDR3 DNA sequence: TGTGCCAGCGCTCTAGCGGGGGGTGAGCAGACCCAGTACTTC.

The CDR3 DNA follows: TGTGCCAGCAGCTTCGGAGACAGGGGTTTCAACACTGAAGCTTTCTTT. Amino acid sequence: CASSFGDRGFNTEAFF. The V gene is TRBV7-2, the J gene TRBJ1-1; 8 nucleotides agree with TRBD1. The CDR3 runs to 16 residues. V lost 3 bases, J lost 2 bases, and 8 bases stayed unmatched. Germline CDR1 SGHTA, CDR2 FQGNSA. Filled out from reference TRBV7-2 and TRBJ1-1, the complete variable domain reads GAGVSQSPSNKVTEKGKDVELRCDPISGHTALYWYRQSLGQGLEFLIYFQGNSAPDKSGLPSDRFSAERTGGSVSTLTIQRTQQEDSAVYLCASSFGDRGFNTEAFFGQGTRLTVV.

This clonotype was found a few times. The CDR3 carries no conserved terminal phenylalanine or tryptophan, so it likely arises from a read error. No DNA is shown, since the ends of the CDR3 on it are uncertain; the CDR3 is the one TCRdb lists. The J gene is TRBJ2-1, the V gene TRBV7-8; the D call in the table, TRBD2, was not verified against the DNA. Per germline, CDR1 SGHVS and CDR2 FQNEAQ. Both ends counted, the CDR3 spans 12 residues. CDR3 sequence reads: CASSTSLAGTFL.

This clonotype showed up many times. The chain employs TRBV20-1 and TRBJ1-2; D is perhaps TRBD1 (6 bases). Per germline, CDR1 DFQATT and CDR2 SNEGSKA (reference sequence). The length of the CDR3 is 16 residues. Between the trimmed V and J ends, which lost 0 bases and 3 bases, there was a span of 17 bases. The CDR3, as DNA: TGCAGTGCTAGAGATCCCCCGGGGGGCGATGACTATGGCTACACCTTC. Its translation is CSARDPPGGDDYGYTF.

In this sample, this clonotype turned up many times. The CDR3 loop reads CASSLGQGYSYEQYF. The CDR3 DNA follows: TGTGCCAGCTCACTGGGACAGGGGTATTCCTACGAGCAGTACTTC. The chain employs TRBV18 and TRBJ2-7, with 10 bases lining up with TRBD1. The CDR3 is 15 amino acids. The V gene's germline CDR1 is KGHSH and CDR2 LQKENI. Trimming removed 4 bases from V and 1 base from J; junction bases left unmatched: 4.

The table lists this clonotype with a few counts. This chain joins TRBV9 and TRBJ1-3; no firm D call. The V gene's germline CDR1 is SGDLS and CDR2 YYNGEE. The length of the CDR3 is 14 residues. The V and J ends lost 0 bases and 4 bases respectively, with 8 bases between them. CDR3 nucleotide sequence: TGTGCCAGCAGCGTAGTGGTGGCCGGAAACACCATATATTTT. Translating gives CASSVVVAGNTIYF.

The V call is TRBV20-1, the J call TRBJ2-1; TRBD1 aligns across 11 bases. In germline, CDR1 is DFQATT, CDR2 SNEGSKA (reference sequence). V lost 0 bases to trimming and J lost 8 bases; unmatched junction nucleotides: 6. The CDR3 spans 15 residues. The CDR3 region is CSARDVGQGAYEQFF. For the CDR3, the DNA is TGCAGTGCTAGAGACGTAGGACAGGGGGCATATGAGCAGTTCTTC.

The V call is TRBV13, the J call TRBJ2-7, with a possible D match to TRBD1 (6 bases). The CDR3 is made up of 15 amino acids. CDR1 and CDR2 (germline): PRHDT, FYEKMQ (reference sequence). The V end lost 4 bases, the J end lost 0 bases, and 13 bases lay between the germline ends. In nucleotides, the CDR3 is TGTGCCAGCAGCTCCGGCAGGGGAAGCTCCTACGAGCAGTACTTC. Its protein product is CASSSGRGSSYEQYF.

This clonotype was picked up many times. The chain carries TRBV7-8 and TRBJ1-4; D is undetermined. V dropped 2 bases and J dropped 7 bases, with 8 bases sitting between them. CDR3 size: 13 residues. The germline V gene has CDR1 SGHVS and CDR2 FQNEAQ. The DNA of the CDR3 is TGTGCCAGCAGCTTATCCGGGTCTGAAAAACTGTTTTTT. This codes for CASSLSGSEKLFF.

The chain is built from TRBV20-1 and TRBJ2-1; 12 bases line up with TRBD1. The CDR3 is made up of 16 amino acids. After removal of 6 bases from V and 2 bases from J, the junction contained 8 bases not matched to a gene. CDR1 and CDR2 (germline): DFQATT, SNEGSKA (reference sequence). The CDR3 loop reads CSAPGQGAAAYNEQFF. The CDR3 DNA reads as TGCAGTGCGCCGGGACAGGGGGCCGCCGCCTACAATGAGCAGTTCTTC.

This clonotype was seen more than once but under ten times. The CDR3 nucleotides are TGCGCCAGCAGCTGGGACAGGGCGAGCGCTGAAGCTTTCTTT. Protein: CASSWDRASAEAFF. J is TRBJ1-1 and V is TRBV5-1; 9 positions agree with TRBD1. The CDR3 is made up of 14 amino acids. Germline CDR1 and CDR2: SGHRS and YFSETQ. Unmatched junction bases numbered 6, after V lost 3 bases and J lost 6 bases.

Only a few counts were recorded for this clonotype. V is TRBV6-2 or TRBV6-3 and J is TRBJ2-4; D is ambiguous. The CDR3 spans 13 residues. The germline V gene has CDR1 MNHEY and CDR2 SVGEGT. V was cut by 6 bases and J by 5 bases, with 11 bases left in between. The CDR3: CASSSDAQNIQYF. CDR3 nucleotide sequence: TGTGCCAGCAGCTCCGACGCCCAAAACATTCAGTACTTC.

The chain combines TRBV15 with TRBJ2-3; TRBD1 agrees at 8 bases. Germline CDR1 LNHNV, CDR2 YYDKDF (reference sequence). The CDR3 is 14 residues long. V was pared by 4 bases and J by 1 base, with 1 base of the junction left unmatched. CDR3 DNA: TGTGCCACCAGCAAGGACAGGGGCACAGATACGCAGTATTTT. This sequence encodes CATSKDRGTDTQYF. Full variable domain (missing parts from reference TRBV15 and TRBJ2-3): DAMVIQNPRYQVTQFGKPVTLSCSQTLNHNVMYWYQQKSSQAPKLLFHYYDKDFNNEADTPDNFQSRRPNTSFCFLDIRSPGLGDTAMYLCATSKDRGTDTQYFGPGTRLTVL.

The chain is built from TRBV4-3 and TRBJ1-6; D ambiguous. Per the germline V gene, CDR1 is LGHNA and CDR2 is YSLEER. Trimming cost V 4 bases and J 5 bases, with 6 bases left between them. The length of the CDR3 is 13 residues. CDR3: CASSRRNNSPLHF. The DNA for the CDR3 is TGCGCCAGCAGCCGACGGAATAATTCACCCCTCCACTTT.

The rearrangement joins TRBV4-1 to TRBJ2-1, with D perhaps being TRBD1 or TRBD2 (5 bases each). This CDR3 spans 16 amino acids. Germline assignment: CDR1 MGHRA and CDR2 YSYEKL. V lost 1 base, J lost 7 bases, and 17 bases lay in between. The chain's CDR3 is CASSQVGDLVLNEQFF. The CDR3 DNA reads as TGCGCCAGCAGCCAAGTGGGGGACCTCGTCCTTAATGAGCAGTTCTTC.

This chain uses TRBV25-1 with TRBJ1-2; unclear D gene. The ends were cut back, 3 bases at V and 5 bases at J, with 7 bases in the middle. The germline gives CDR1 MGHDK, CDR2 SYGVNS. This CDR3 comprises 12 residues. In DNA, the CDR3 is TGTGCCAGCAGTGATGAGATATATGGCTACACCTTC. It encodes CASSDEIYGYTF.

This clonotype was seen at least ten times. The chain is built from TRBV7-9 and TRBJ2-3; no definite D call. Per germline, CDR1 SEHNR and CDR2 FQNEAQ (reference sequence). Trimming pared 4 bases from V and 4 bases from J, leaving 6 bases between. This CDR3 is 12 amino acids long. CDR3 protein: CASSSIADTQYF. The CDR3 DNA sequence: TGTGCCAGCAGCTCGATCGCAGATACGCAGTATTTT.